These 10 T cell receptor beta chains came from one sample sequenced in a study of cytomegalovirus exposure and HLA in healthy donors. The PCR contained 60 Vbeta and 13 Jbeta primers. Assay: immunoSEQ multiplex PCR; the TCRdb copy retains only in-frame clones and omits some. The table shows about 86,000 clones, with about three quarters occurring only once. The specimen was PBMCs. The source of these receptors is a male donor in good health and CMV-seropositive.

The gene calls are TRBV27 and TRBJ1-4, with D possibly being TRBD1 (6 bases). V was pared by 2 bases and J by 7 bases, with 14 bases between. The CDR3 extends over 15 amino acids. The germline V gene has CDR1 MNHEY and CDR2 SMNVEV (reference sequence). Here the CDR3 reads CASSLGWGLGEKLFF. In DNA form, the CDR3 reads TGTGCCAGCAGTTTAGGATGGGGGCTTGGTGAAAAACTGTTTTTT.

The CDR3 loop is CASSRGSLAGTYEQYF. The CDR3 DNA sequence: TGTGCCAGCAGTAGGGGAAGTCTAGCGGGAACCTACGAGCAGTACTTC. This chain joins TRBV27 and TRBJ2-7; 9 nucleotides line up with TRBD2. Germline CDR1 reads MNHEY; CDR2 reads SMNVEV (reference sequence). Trimming removed 5 bases from V and 2 bases from J; junction bases left unmatched: 10. This CDR3 comprises 16 residues.

The chain uses TRBV6-5 and TRBJ2-1; TRBD2 matches at 8 bases. The V segment lost 0 bases and the J segment 7 bases; nucleotides outside the gene matches: 8. CDR1 is MNHEY, CDR2 SVGAGI, per germline. This CDR3 has 16 residues. CDR3 amino acids: CASSYSIVTSGNEQFF. The CDR3 coding sequence is TGTGCCAGCAGTTACTCGATCGTTACTAGCGGTAATGAGCAGTTCTTC.

The rearrangement links TRBV25-1 to TRBJ2-1, with 8 nucleotides matching TRBD1. Germline V gives CDR1 MGHDK, CDR2 SYGVNS. The CDR3 covers 15 residues. Trimming took 3 bases from V and 5 from J; bases not matched to a gene: 6. In nucleotides, the CDR3 is TGTGCCAGCAGTGAGCAGACAGGGGCCAACAATGAGCAGTTCTTC. Its protein product is CASSEQTGANNEQFF.

The rearrangement uses TRBV6-5 and TRBJ2-7, with 7 bases aligning to TRBD1. The CDR3 has 16 residues. CDR1 and CDR2 from the germline V gene are MNHEY and SVGAGI. J lost 0 bases, V lost 2 bases, and 7 bases had no gene match. This CDR3 is CASSYVQGSLSYEQYF. The CDR3 coding sequence is TGTGCCAGCAGTTACGTACAGGGGTCCCTCTCCTACGAGCAGTACTTC.

This clone was detected only a few times. The chain uses TRBV11-3 and TRBJ2-1; no definite D call. This CDR3 has 15 amino acids. V was clipped by 0 bases and J by 2 bases, with 8 bases between them. Germline CDR1 and CDR2: SGHNT and YENEEA. For the CDR3, the DNA is TGTGCCAGCAGCTTAGAGAACGGAGCCTACAATGAGCAGTTCTTC. Translation: CASSLENGAYNEQFF. Complete variable domain (other parts from reference TRBV11-3 and TRBJ2-1): EAGVVQSPRYKIIEKKQPVAFWCNPISGHNTLYWYLQNLGQGPELLIRYENEEAVDDSQLPKDRFSAERLKGVDSTLKIQPAELGDSAVYLCASSLENGAYNEQFFGPGTRLTVL.

This chain uses TRBV7-2 with TRBJ1-3; 7 bases fit TRBD1. This CDR3 has 15 residues. Looked up from germline, CDR1 is SGHTA and CDR2 is FQGNSA. V trimming: 4 bases; J trimming: 0 bases; junction bases outside the gene matches: 3. The CDR3 reads CASSSTGTSGNTIYF. CDR3 nucleotide sequence: TGTGCCAGCAGCTCGACAGGGACCTCTGGAAACACCATATATTTT.

Only one count was recorded for this clone. The same CDR3 is also encoded by other DNA sequences in this sample. The chain recombines TRBV25-1 with TRBJ2-5; TRBD2 aligns across 14 bases. The length of the CDR3 is 15 residues. The germline V gene encodes CDR1 MGHDK and CDR2 SYGVNS. After removal of 4 bases from V and 4 bases from J, the junction contained 2 bases not matched to a gene. CDR3 in DNA: TGTGCCAGCAGTGCGGGACTAGCGGGAGTAGAGACCCAGTACTTC. This codes for CASSAGLAGVETQYF.

This sequence joins TRBV7-3 and TRBJ2-1, with 7 bases identical to TRBD2. Germline CDR1 and CDR2: SGHTA and FQGTGA. The CDR3 runs to 17 residues. The V gene end was trimmed by 5 bases and the J gene end by 5 bases; junction bases not matched to a gene: 15. CDR3 bases: TGTGCCAGCAGCCTCGACGGTGCGGGAGCACCGAACAATGAGCAGTTCTTC. Translation: CASSLDGAGAPNNEQFF.

The rearrangement joins TRBV6-5 to TRBJ2-3; maybe TRBD1 (5 bases). The CDR3 has 15 amino acids. Germline V CDR1 and CDR2: MNHEY, SVGAGI. V was cut by 2 bases and J by 2 bases, with 11 bases left in between. The DNA for the CDR3 is TGTGCCAGCAGTTACGACAGATTAAACACAGATACGCAGTATTTT. Translated: CASSYDRLNTDTQYF.